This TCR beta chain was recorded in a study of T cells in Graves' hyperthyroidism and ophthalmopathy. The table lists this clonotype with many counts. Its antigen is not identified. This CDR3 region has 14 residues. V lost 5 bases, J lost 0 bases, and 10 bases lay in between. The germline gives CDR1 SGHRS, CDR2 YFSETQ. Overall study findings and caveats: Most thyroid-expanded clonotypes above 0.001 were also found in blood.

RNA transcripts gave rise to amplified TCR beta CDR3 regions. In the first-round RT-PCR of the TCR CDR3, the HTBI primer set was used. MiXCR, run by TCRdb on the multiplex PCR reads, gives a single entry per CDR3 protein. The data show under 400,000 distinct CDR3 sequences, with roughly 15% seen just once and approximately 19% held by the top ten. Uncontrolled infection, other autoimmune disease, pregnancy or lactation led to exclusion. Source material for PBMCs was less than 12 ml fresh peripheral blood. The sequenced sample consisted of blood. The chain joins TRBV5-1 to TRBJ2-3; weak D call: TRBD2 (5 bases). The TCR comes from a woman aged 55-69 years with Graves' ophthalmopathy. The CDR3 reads CASRDGGSTDTQYF. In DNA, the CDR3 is TGCGCCAGCAGGGACGGCGGGAGCACAGATACGCAGTATTTT.